Listed below are T cell receptor beta chains from one sample, sequenced in a study of blood T cell repertoires in COVID-19. The repertoire was sequenced with immunoSEQ multiplex PCR; TCRdb's copy has only in-frame clones and lacks some. The top ten clones hold 9.5% to 10% of a sample with some 240,000 clones, around 80% of them seen once. Material: peripheral blood. The receptors originated from a man in his fifties with active or convalescent COVID-19. Each CDR3 is given with its conserved first and last residue. Each record gives: CDR3 protein, V gene, D gene, J gene, clone size. A D gene is named only where the DNA matches it firmly. The size field is filled for only some rows; it gives once, few, many or a size class.

cdr3_aa: CASSHRGLGSYNEQFF
v_call: TRBV7-2
d_call: TRBD1
j_call: TRBJ2-1
clone_size: -

cdr3_aa: CASSSGVTSGVEELFF
v_call: TRBV7-2
d_call: TRBD2
j_call: TRBJ2-2
clone_size: -

cdr3_aa: CASRTGVQETQYF
v_call: TRBV2
d_call: TRBD1
j_call: TRBJ2-5
clone_size: -

cdr3_aa: CASSYPEKFSSYNEQFF
v_call: TRBV7-8
d_call: -
j_call: TRBJ2-1
clone_size: -

cdr3_aa: CSVGGTVLQYF
v_call: TRBV29-1
d_call: TRBD1
j_call: TRBJ2-7
clone_size: -

cdr3_aa: CASSQPLAGGPVETQYF
v_call: TRBV7-9
d_call: TRBD2
j_call: TRBJ2-5
clone_size: -

cdr3_aa: CAISESRIAGPGELFF
v_call: TRBV10-3
d_call: TRBD2
j_call: TRBJ2-2
clone_size: -

cdr3_aa: CASSFRWRERVNTGELFF
v_call: TRBV7-6
d_call: TRBD2
j_call: TRBJ2-2
clone_size: -

cdr3_aa: CASSLSGTYTQYF
v_call: TRBV12-3/TRBV12-4
d_call: -
j_call: TRBJ2-3
clone_size: -

cdr3_aa: CASSFGLAGDFSYNEQFF
v_call: TRBV27
d_call: TRBD2
j_call: TRBJ2-1
clone_size: once

cdr3_aa: CASSRGEGQPQHF
v_call: TRBV27
d_call: TRBD1
j_call: TRBJ1-5
clone_size: -

cdr3_aa: CATSDPLAGGPKSEQFF
v_call: TRBV24-1
d_call: TRBD2
j_call: TRBJ2-1
clone_size: -

cdr3_aa: CASSQVHGQGAKGYTF
v_call: TRBV4-1
d_call: TRBD1
j_call: TRBJ1-2
clone_size: -

cdr3_aa: CASSLGAGGRTEAFF
v_call: TRBV7-2
d_call: TRBD1
j_call: TRBJ1-1
clone_size: -

cdr3_aa: CASSLGGWTEAFF
v_call: TRBV2
d_call: -
j_call: TRBJ1-1
clone_size: few

cdr3_aa: CASSLGVAHPGTDTQYF
v_call: TRBV7-6
d_call: -
j_call: TRBJ2-3
clone_size: few

cdr3_aa: CASSEQELANQPQHF
v_call: TRBV6-2/TRBV6-3
d_call: -
j_call: TRBJ1-5
clone_size: -

cdr3_aa: CASSPTSSVSYNEQFF
v_call: TRBV7-8
d_call: -
j_call: TRBJ2-1
clone_size: few

cdr3_aa: CASSPQGRPDYGYTF
v_call: TRBV4-1
d_call: -
j_call: TRBJ1-2
clone_size: -

cdr3_aa: CSASLGGAYEQYF
v_call: TRBV20-1
d_call: TRBD2
j_call: TRBJ2-7
clone_size: few

cdr3_aa: CASSPRREGTEQYF
v_call: TRBV18
d_call: -
j_call: TRBJ2-7
clone_size: -

cdr3_aa: CASSPNWRVQETQYF
v_call: TRBV27
d_call: -
j_call: TRBJ2-5
clone_size: -

cdr3_aa: CASSRPGTSVYYF
v_call: TRBV7-3
d_call: TRBD2
j_call: TRBJ2-7
clone_size: -

cdr3_aa: CASSEMGTVSTDTQYF
v_call: TRBV2
d_call: TRBD1
j_call: TRBJ2-3
clone_size: -

cdr3_aa: CASRNPRDRNYEQYF
v_call: TRBV7-3
d_call: TRBD1
j_call: TRBJ2-7
clone_size: -

cdr3_aa: CASSYSGREGEQFF
v_call: TRBV6-2/TRBV6-3
d_call: TRBD2
j_call: TRBJ2-1
clone_size: -

cdr3_aa: CASSSYLATQETQYF
v_call: TRBV5-1
d_call: -
j_call: TRBJ2-5
clone_size: once

cdr3_aa: CASSVRSGTGGRNTEAFF
v_call: TRBV6-1
d_call: TRBD1
j_call: TRBJ1-1
clone_size: -

cdr3_aa: CSVEFGIQSYNEQFF
v_call: TRBV29-1
d_call: -
j_call: TRBJ2-1
clone_size: -

cdr3_aa: CASTFAGDPSQPQHF
v_call: TRBV28
d_call: -
j_call: TRBJ1-5
clone_size: -

cdr3_aa: CASSEESVDNQPQHF
v_call: TRBV19
d_call: -
j_call: TRBJ1-5
clone_size: -

cdr3_aa: CASSQGQTGTGSYGYTF
v_call: TRBV4-2
d_call: TRBD1
j_call: TRBJ1-2
clone_size: -

cdr3_aa: CASSQESGTSTPSGANVLTF
v_call: TRBV4-3
d_call: TRBD2
j_call: TRBJ2-6
clone_size: few

cdr3_aa: CATSAQGALNTQYF
v_call: TRBV24-1
d_call: TRBD1
j_call: TRBJ2-3
clone_size: -

cdr3_aa: CASSNGTSGSLQSGYDEQFF
v_call: TRBV21-1
d_call: -
j_call: TRBJ2-1
clone_size: -

cdr3_aa: CASSSQGMNEQYF
v_call: TRBV12-3/TRBV12-4
d_call: -
j_call: TRBJ2-7
clone_size: -

cdr3_aa: CASSVGQAGYTF
v_call: TRBV2
d_call: TRBD1
j_call: TRBJ1-2
clone_size: -

cdr3_aa: CASSLARLAGDVQETQYF
v_call: TRBV7-2
d_call: TRBD2
j_call: TRBJ2-5
clone_size: -

cdr3_aa: CASSPQSISSYEQYF
v_call: TRBV18
d_call: -
j_call: TRBJ2-7
clone_size: -

cdr3_aa: CASILKTRPNTDTQYF
v_call: TRBV21-1
d_call: -
j_call: TRBJ2-3
clone_size: -

cdr3_aa: CASSLIAGASYNEQFF
v_call: TRBV7-3
d_call: TRBD2
j_call: TRBJ2-1
clone_size: -

cdr3_aa: CASGTTYEQYF
v_call: TRBV19
d_call: -
j_call: TRBJ2-7
clone_size: -

cdr3_aa: CASSQRTFRGNNSPLHF
v_call: TRBV4-3
d_call: -
j_call: TRBJ1-6
clone_size: once

cdr3_aa: CASSYATGGWEKLFF
v_call: TRBV6-5
d_call: TRBD1
j_call: TRBJ1-4
clone_size: -

cdr3_aa: CASSFSGTGSTGELFF
v_call: TRBV7-9
d_call: TRBD1
j_call: TRBJ2-2
clone_size: -

cdr3_aa: CASSLQRTGDTYGYTF
v_call: TRBV14
d_call: TRBD1
j_call: TRBJ1-2
clone_size: -

cdr3_aa: CASGTDPRINYGYTF
v_call: TRBV6-5
d_call: TRBD1
j_call: TRBJ1-2
clone_size: -

cdr3_aa: CAISEQGRPQHF
v_call: TRBV10-3
d_call: -
j_call: TRBJ1-5
clone_size: few

cdr3_aa: CASSIFAGGPDTQYF
v_call: TRBV5-1
d_call: TRBD2
j_call: TRBJ2-3
clone_size: -

cdr3_aa: CASGASLTRDEKLFF
v_call: TRBV6-5
d_call: -
j_call: TRBJ1-4
clone_size: -

cdr3_aa: CASSYPKTGEAFF
v_call: TRBV6-6
d_call: TRBD1
j_call: TRBJ1-1
clone_size: -

cdr3_aa: CASSLTGNTEAFF
v_call: TRBV7-9
d_call: -
j_call: TRBJ1-1
clone_size: -

cdr3_aa: CASSEYRGTVEETQYF
v_call: TRBV25-1
d_call: -
j_call: TRBJ2-5
clone_size: -

cdr3_aa: CASSIPGSGNTIYF
v_call: TRBV19
d_call: -
j_call: TRBJ1-3
clone_size: -

cdr3_aa: CASSLSLAGGPGDTQYF
v_call: TRBV28
d_call: TRBD2
j_call: TRBJ2-3
clone_size: once

cdr3_aa: CASSRGTGAFYGYTF
v_call: TRBV4-3
d_call: TRBD1
j_call: TRBJ1-2
clone_size: -

cdr3_aa: CASSPPTSGGAGETQYF
v_call: TRBV18
d_call: TRBD2
j_call: TRBJ2-5
clone_size: -

cdr3_aa: CASAAGGEIFSGNTIYF
v_call: TRBV13
d_call: -
j_call: TRBJ1-3
clone_size: -

cdr3_aa: CASSPFGTSNTGELFF
v_call: TRBV7-2
d_call: -
j_call: TRBJ2-2
clone_size: once

cdr3_aa: CASSLLSRGTANEKLFF
v_call: TRBV5-8
d_call: TRBD1
j_call: TRBJ1-4
clone_size: once